This T cell receptor beta chain was profiled in a study of response to subunit inactivated influenza vaccine. A remark on this clonotype: Its antigen remains unknown.

One entry per CDR3 protein results from TCRdb running MiXCR on the RT-PCR reads. The sample includes around 760,000 distinct CDR3 sequences, approximately 15% of them seen just once. The CDR3 has 15 residues. V lost 6 bases to trimming and J lost 8 bases; unmatched junction nucleotides: 6. General observations from the study: Authors suggested each seasonal flu vaccination may recruit only limited numbers of new T cells.

The receptor was isolated from a man aged 45-65 years who received an inactivated influenza vaccine. The gene calls are TRBV12-3 or TRBV12-4 and TRBJ2-1; 14 positions agree with TRBD2. Sequenced material: PBMCs from blood, taken 14 to 15 days before vaccination. The CDR3 DNA is TGTGCCAGCAGAGCCGGACTAGCGGGAGGATATGAGCAGTTCTTC. It encodes CASRAGLAGGYEQFF.